This T cell receptor beta chain was documented in a study of cytomegalovirus exposure and HLA in healthy donors. Overall study: When fewer than 400 donors were genotyped, roughly 78% of them were found to fall in the Caucasian-associated ancestry cluster. Broader study findings: Available immune exposure information covered CMV serostatus only. Altogether, about 160 TCR beta chains were recorded as cytomegalovirus-associated.

A remark on this clone: Its antigen is currently unknown.

Primers: 60 Vbeta forward and 13 Jbeta reverse. The assay was immunoSEQ multiplex PCR, and TCRdb's table has in-frame clones only and misses some. The sample has around 150,000 clones; about 80% are singletons. Source material: PBMCs. The TCR originated in a man between 18 and 35 years old in good health and CMV-seropositive.

Here the CDR3 reads CASSYSEVDNEQFF. As DNA, the CDR3 is TGTGCCAGCAGTTACTCGGAGGTCGACAATGAGCAGTTCTTC. V and J are TRBV6-5 and TRBJ2-1, with D possibly TRBD2 on 5 matching bases. V gave up 0 bases and J gave up 5 bases, with 8 bases separating them. This CDR3 has 14 amino acids. Germline V gives CDR1 MNHEY, CDR2 SVGAGI.